A selection of T cell receptor beta chains follows, all from one sample in a study of graft-versus-host responses after intestinal transplantation. Sequencing used immunoSEQ multiplex PCR; TCRdb keeps in-frame clones, though not all of them. The sample carries tens of thousands of clones, less than 95% recorded once. These TCRs are of unknown antigen specificity. This sample comprised unstimulated CD4+ T cells sorted from spleen or lymph node cells, obtained before transplant. Receptor source: a human donor who was the organ donor for an intestinal transplant. CDR3s include the opening cysteine and the closing phenylalanine or tryptophan. Fields, in order: D gene, clone size, J gene, V gene, CDR3 protein, CDR3 DNA. A D gene is named only where the DNA matches it firmly. Not every row has a clone size; where given, it reads once, few, many or a size class.

>-|-|TRBJ1-1|TRBV10-3
CAISESSPLSLNTEAFF
TGTGCCATCAGTGAGTCGTCTCCGTTGTCCCTGAACACTGAAGCTTTCTTT
>-|-|TRBJ1-5|TRBV27
CASSLRGAGNQPQHF
TGTGCCAGCAGTCTCCGAGGTGCCGGCAATCAGCCCCAGCATTTT
>-|once|TRBJ2-1|TRBV7-6
CASSLSRVHEQFF
TGTGCCAGCAGCTTAAGCAGGGTCCATGAGCAGTTCTTC
>TRBD2|-|TRBJ2-1|TRBV4-3
CASSPQERGGAEQFF
TGCGCCAGCAGCCCCCAGGAGCGGGGGGGAGCTGAGCAGTTCTTC
>-|-|TRBJ2-1|TRBV2
CASSDMTPQFF
TGTGCCAGCAGTGATATGACCCCCCAGTTCTTC
>TRBD2|-|TRBJ2-5|TRBV7-2
CASSLATSGAETQYF
TGTGCCAGCAGCTTAGCGACTAGCGGGGCAGAGACCCAGTACTTC
>-|-|TRBJ1-4|TRBV30
CAWSVSTNEKLFF
TGTGCCTGGAGTGTTTCAACTAATGAAAAACTGTTTTTT
>-|-|TRBJ1-1|TRBV7-2
CASSSDRNTEAFF
TGTGCCAGCAGCTCGGACAGAAACACTGAAGCTTTCTTT
>TRBD2|-|TRBJ2-3|TRBV5-1
CASSGLAGGPGTDTQYF
TGCGCCAGCAGTGGGCTAGCGGGGGGGCCAGGGACAGATACGCAGTATTTT
>-|once|TRBJ1-5|TRBV27
CASSLSTGPPNPQHF
TGTGCCAGCAGTTTATCTACGGGGCCCCCCAATCCCCAGCATTTT
>TRBD2|once|TRBJ2-1|TRBV6-5
CASSFGTTYNEQFF
TGTGCCAGCAGTTTCGGGACTACCTACAATGAGCAGTTCTTC
>-|-|TRBJ2-7|TRBV10-1
CASSESGRGRGEQYF
TGCGCCAGCAGTGAGTCGGGCAGGGGCCGTGGCGAGCAGTACTTC
>-|-|TRBJ1-3|TRBV5-1
CASRGSGNTIYF
TGCGCCAGCAGGGGCTCTGGAAACACCATATATTTT
>TRBD1|few|TRBJ1-2|TRBV19
CASSTRQGNYGYTF
TGTGCCAGTAGTACCAGACAGGGCAACTATGGCTACACCTTC
>TRBD2|-|TRBJ2-5|TRBV7-2
CANSSTSGGAATTQYF
TGTGCCAACAGCTCGACTAGCGGGGGCGCGGCTACCACCCAGTACTTC
>TRBD1|once|TRBJ2-7|TRBV11-2
CASSLGKGQGFYEQYF
TGTGCCAGCAGCTTAGGGAAGGGACAGGGATTTTACGAGCAGTACTTC
>TRBD1|-|TRBJ1-4|TRBV7-2
CASSFTGGEKLFF
TGTGCCAGCAGCTTTACAGGGGGCGAAAAACTGTTTTTT
>-|-|TRBJ1-1|TRBV6-5
CASSTWEGLTEAFF
TGTGCCAGCAGCACCTGGGAGGGGTTGACTGAAGCTTTCTTT
>TRBD1|-|TRBJ2-7|TRBV19
CASSIVIWEGGPYEQYF
TGTGCCAGTAGTATAGTGATTTGGGAAGGGGGCCCCTACGAGCAGTACTTC
>-|-|TRBJ1-2|TRBV7-2
CASSLRRSYGYTF
TGTGCCAGCAGCCTGAGGAGGAGCTATGGCTACACCTTC
>-|-|TRBJ1-1|TRBV11-1
CASPSGSTEAFF
TGTGCCAGCCCTTCTGGGAGCACTGAAGCTTTCTTT
>-|once|TRBJ2-3|TRBV6-1
CASAGSTDTQYF
TGTGCCAGTGCGGGATCCACAGATACGCAGTATTTT
>TRBD1|-|TRBJ2-4|TRBV5-1
CASSAPGGRNPIAKNIQYF
TGCGCCAGCAGCGCGCCAGGGGGACGAAACCCTATAGCCAAAAACATTCAGTACTTC
>-|once|TRBJ2-6|TRBV4-3
CASSQDITGANVLTF
TGCGCCAGCAGCCAAGATATTACTGGGGCCAACGTCCTGACTTTC
>-|-|TRBJ2-1|TRBV11-3
CASSLGQGISEQFF
TGTGCCAGCAGCTTGGGGCAGGGAATCAGTGAGCAGTTCTTC
>-|-|TRBJ2-2|TRBV5-1
CASSWGAANTGELFF
TGCGCCAGCAGCTGGGGGGCGGCCAACACCGGGGAGCTGTTTTTT
>TRBD1|-|TRBJ2-7|TRBV7-8
CASSLVGGTGEF
TGTGCCAGCAGCTTAGTGGGTGGGACAGGAGAATTC
>-|-|TRBJ1-1|TRBV7-6
CASSPGREMNTEAFF
TGTGCCAGCAGCCCCGGACGGGAAATGAACACTGAAGCTTTCTTT
>-|-|TRBJ1-5|TRBV4-2
CASSQVKGQGNQPQHF
TGTGCCAGCAGCCAAGTTAAGGGGCAGGGCAATCAGCCCCAGCATTTT
>-|-|TRBJ2-7|TRBV28
CASRHEGEQYF
TGTGCCAGCAGGCACGAGGGCGAGCAGTACTTC
>TRBD1|-|TRBJ2-7|TRBV10-1
CASSGDRGFYEQYF
TGCGCCAGCAGTGGGGACAGGGGGTTCTACGAGCAGTACTTC
>-|once|TRBJ1-1|TRBV5-1
CASSLTGDTEAFF
TGCGCCAGCAGCCTCACTGGGGACACTGAAGCTTTCTTT
>-|-|TRBJ2-6|TRBV15
CATSRGVRCDKGRANVLTF
TGTGCCACCAGCCGGGGAGTAAGGTGTGACAAAGGTCGGGCCAACGTCCTGACTTTC
>TRBD2|-|TRBJ2-7|TRBV28
CASSSGGTSYEQYF
TGTGCCAGCAGTTCGGGGGGAACGTCCTACGAGCAGTACTTC
>-|-|TRBJ1-4|TRBV18
CASAVRGTNEKLFF
TGTGCCAGCGCCGTCAGGGGAACTAATGAAAAACTGTTTTTT
>-|once|TRBJ2-7|TRBV5-4
CASSPDIDRSPEQYF
TGTGCCAGCAGCCCAGACATCGACAGATCCCCCGAGCAGTACTTC
>-|-|TRBJ2-1|TRBV4-3
CASSPYHRGYNEQFF
TGCGCCAGCAGCCCATATCACCGGGGCTACAATGAGCAGTTCTTC
>-|-|TRBJ2-5|TRBV5-1
CASSREPGWSETQYF
TGCGCCAGCAGCCGCGAACCAGGGTGGTCAGAGACCCAGTACTTC
>-|-|TRBJ1-2|TRBV28
CASVPPGSVYGYTF
TGTGCCAGCGTCCCCCCAGGATCGGTCTATGGCTACACCTTC
>-|-|TRBJ2-1|TRBV7-6
CASSLVSVSYNEQFF
TGTGCCAGCAGCTTAGTGTCGGTGTCCTACAATGAGCAGTTCTTC
>-|-|TRBJ1-4|TRBV7-2
CASSLARAEKLFF
TGTGCCAGCAGCTTAGCTCGGGCTGAAAAACTGTTTTTT
>-|-|TRBJ1-2|TRBV12-5
CASGLETGRGYTF
TGTGCTAGTGGTTTGGAGACAGGTAGGGGCTACACCTTC
>-|-|TRBJ2-3|TRBV5-1
CASSSADTQYF
TGCGCCAGCTCTAGCGCAGATACGCAGTATTTT
>-|-|TRBJ2-5|TRBV11-2
CASAGRGPQTQYF
TGTGCCAGCGCGGGAAGGGGGCCCCAGACCCAGTACTTC
>-|-|TRBJ2-5|TRBV29-1
CSVARAQETQYF
TGCAGCGTTGCAAGGGCCCAAGAGACCCAGTACTTC
>TRBD2|-|TRBJ2-1|TRBV5-1
CASSSLAGGSSYNEQFF
TGCGCCAGCAGCTCATTAGCGGGGGGGAGCTCCTACAATGAGCAGTTCTTC
>-|-|TRBJ1-3|TRBV28
CASLTASRRNTIYF
TGTGCCAGCCTAACAGCTTCGCGGAGAAACACCATATATTTT
>-|-|TRBJ1-1|TRBV18
CASSPLGGGRAEAFF
TGTGCCAGCTCACCCCTGGGCGGGGGGCGAGCTGAAGCTTTCTTT
>TRBD1|-|TRBJ2-7|TRBV5-1
CASSSSGGAPYEQYF
TGCGCCAGCAGCTCTTCAGGGGGCGCCCCGTACGAGCAGTACTTC
>-|-|TRBJ1-1|TRBV5-1
CASSLEAAKNTEAFF
TGCGCCAGCAGCTTGGAGGCGGCTAAGAACACTGAAGCTTTCTTT
>TRBD1|-|TRBJ1-3|TRBV28
CASSLPTGQGGNTIYF
TGTGCCAGCAGTTTACCCACGGGACAGGGAGGAAACACCATATATTTT
>-|-|TRBJ1-1|TRBV11-3
CASSPGGGVNTEAFF
TGTGCCAGCAGCCCGGGTGGGGGAGTGAACACTGAAGCTTTCTTT
>-|-|TRBJ1-5|TRBV28
CASNLQGLRPQHF
TGTGCCAGCAACTTACAGGGCCTACGGCCCCAGCATTTT
>-|-|TRBJ1-5|TRBV4-3
CASSQDVYRDGVSNQPQHF
TGCGCCAGCAGCCAAGACGTTTACCGGGACGGCGTTAGCAATCAGCCCCAGCATTTT
>TRBD1|-|TRBJ1-3|TRBV9
CASSVEVDRGRKGNTIYF
TGTGCCAGCAGCGTAGAGGTAGACAGGGGGCGAAAGGGAAACACCATATATTTT
>-|-|TRBJ1-2|TRBV6-5
CASNPGLEYGYTF
TGTGCCAGCAACCCGGGACTGGAGTATGGCTACACCTTC